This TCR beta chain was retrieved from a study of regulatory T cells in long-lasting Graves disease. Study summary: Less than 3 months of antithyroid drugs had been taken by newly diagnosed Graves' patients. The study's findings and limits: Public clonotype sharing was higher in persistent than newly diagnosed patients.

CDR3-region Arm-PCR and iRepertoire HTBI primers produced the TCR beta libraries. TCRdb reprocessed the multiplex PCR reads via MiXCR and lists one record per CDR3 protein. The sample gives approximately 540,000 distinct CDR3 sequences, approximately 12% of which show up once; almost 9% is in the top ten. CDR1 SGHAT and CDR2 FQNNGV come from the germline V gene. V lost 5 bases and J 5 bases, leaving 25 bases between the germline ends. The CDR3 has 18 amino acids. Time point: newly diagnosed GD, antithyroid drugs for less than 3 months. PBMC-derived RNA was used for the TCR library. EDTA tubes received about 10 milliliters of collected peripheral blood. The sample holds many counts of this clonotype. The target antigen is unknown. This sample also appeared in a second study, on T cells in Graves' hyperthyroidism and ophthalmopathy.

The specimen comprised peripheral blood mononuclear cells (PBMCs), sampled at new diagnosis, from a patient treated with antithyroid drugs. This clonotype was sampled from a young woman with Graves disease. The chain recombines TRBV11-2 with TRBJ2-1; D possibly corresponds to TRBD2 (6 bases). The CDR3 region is CASSLAPMTSWGHNEQFF. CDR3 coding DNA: TGTGCCAGCAGCCTAGCCCCGATGACTAGTTGGGGACACAATGAGCAGTTCTTC.